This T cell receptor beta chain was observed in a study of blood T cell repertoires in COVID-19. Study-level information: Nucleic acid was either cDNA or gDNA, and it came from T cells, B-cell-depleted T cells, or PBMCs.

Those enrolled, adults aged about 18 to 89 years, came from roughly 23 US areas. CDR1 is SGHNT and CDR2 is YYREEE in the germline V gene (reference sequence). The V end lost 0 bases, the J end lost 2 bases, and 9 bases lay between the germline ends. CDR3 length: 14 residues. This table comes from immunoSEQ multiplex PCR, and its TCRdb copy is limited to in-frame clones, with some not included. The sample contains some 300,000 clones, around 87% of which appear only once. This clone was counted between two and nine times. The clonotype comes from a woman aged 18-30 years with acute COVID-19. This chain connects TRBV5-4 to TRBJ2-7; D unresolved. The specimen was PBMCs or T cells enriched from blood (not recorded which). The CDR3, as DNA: TGTGCCAGCAGCTTGGAGACTGATCCCTACGAGCAGTACTTC. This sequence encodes CASSLETDPYEQYF. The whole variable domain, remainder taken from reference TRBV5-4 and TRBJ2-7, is ETGVTQSPTHLIKTRGQQVTLRCSSQSGHNTVSWYQQALGQGPQFIFQYYREEENGRGNFPPRFSGLQFPNYSSELNVNALELDDSALYLCASSLETDPYEQYFGPGTRLTVT.